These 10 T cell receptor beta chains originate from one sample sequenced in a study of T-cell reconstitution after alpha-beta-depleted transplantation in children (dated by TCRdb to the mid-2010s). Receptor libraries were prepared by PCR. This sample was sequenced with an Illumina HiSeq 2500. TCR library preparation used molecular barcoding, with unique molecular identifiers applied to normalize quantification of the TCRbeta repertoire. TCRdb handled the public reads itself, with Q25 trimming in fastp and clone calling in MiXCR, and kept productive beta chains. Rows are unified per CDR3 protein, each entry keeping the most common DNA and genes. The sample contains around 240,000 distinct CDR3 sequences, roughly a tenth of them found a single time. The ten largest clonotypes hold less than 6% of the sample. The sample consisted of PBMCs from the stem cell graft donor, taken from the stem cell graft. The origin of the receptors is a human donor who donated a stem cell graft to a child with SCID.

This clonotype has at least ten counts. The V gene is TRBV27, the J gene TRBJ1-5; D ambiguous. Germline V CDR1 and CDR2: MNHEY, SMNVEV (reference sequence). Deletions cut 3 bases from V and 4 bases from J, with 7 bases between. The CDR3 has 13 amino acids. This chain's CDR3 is CASSFSLNQPQHF. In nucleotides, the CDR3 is TGTGCCAGCAGTTTCAGTCTTAATCAGCCCCAGCATTTT.

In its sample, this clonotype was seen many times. CDR3 nucleotides: TGTGCCAGCAGCTACGGACAGGGACGCACAGATACGCAGTATTTT. Its translation is CASSYGQGRTDTQYF. V usage is TRBV5-6 and J usage is TRBJ2-3, with 8 bases lining up with TRBD1. CDR3 length: 15 residues. Germline CDR1 reads SGHDT; CDR2 reads YYEEEE. V was pared by 3 bases and J by 1 base, with 4 bases of the junction left unmatched.

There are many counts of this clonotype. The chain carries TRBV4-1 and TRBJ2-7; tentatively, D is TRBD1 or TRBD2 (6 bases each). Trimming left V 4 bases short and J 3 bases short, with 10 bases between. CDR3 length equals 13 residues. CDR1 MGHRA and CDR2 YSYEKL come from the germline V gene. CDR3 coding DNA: TGCGCCAGCAGCCGCGGGACAAGCTACGAGCAGTACTTC. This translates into CASSRGTSYEQYF.

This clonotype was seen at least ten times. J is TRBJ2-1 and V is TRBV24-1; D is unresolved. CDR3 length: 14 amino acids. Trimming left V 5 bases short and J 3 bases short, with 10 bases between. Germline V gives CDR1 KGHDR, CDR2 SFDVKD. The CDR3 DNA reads TGTGCCACCAGTGTATCTGGGTACTACAATGAGCAGTTCTTC. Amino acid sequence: CATSVSGYYNEQFF.

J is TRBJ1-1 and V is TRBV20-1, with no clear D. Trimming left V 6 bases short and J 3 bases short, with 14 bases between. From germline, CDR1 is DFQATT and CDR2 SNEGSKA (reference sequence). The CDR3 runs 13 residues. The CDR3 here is CSASGGLHTEAFF. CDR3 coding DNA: TGCAGTGCCTCCGGCGGGCTGCACACTGAAGCTTTCTTT.

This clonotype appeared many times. Here the CDR3 reads CASSFGAGDPNYGYTF. The CDR3 region has the DNA TGCGCCAGCAGCTTCGGAGCAGGGGACCCTAACTATGGCTACACCTTC. The V call is TRBV5-1, the J call TRBJ1-2; tentative D call: TRBD1 (6 bases). Trimming stripped 2 bases from V and 0 bases from J, with 14 bases between. This CDR3 is built from 16 residues. Germline V lookup: CDR1 SGHRS, CDR2 YFSETQ. The full variable domain, in which reference TRBV5-1 and TRBJ1-2 provide the parts outside the CDR3, is KAGVTQTPRYLIKTRGQQVTLSCSPISGHRSVSWYQQTPGQGLQFLFEYFSETQRNKGNFPGRFSGRQFSNSRSEMNVSTLELGDSALYLCASSFGAGDPNYGYTFGSGTRLTVV.

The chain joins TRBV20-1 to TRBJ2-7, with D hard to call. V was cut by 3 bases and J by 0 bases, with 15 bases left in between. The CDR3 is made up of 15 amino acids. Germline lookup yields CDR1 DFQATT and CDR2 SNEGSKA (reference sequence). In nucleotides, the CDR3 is TGCAGTGCTAGTAACACCTTGCCGCCCTCCTACGAGCAGTACTTC. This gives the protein CSASNTLPPSYEQYF.

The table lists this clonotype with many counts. DNA for the CDR3: TGTGCCAGCGGATCCACGACAGTAGCTGGAAACACCATATATTTT. As protein: CASGSTTVAGNTIYF. J is TRBJ1-3 and V is TRBV12-3 or TRBV12-4; D may be TRBD1 (5 bases). Trimming took off 8 bases at V and 2 bases at J, with 16 bases between the two ends. This CDR3 is built from 15 residues.

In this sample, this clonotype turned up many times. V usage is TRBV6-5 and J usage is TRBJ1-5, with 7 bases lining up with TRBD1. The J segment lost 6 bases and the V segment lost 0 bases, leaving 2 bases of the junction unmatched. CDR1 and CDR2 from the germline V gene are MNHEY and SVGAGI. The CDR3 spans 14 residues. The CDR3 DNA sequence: TGTGCCAGCAGTTACTCAGGGGGCGGTCAGCCCCAGCATTTT. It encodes CASSYSGGGQPQHF.

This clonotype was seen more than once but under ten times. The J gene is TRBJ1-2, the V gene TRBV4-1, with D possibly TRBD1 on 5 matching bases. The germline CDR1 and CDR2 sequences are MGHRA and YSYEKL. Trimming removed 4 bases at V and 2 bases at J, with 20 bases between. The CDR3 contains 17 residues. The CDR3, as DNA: TGCGCCAGCAGCCCATCGGGACTCGGCCATGTAAACTATGGCTACACCTTC. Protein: CASSPSGLGHVNYGYTF.